Described below is a single TCR beta chain sequence and its context. As yet, its antigen is unknown. Cultured CD4+ T-cell DNA underwent Oncomine TCR Beta short-read sequencing. TCRdb itself ran the PCR reads through MiXCR, one entry per CDR3 protein. The sample has 7,000 to 9,500 distinct CDR3 sequences, 35% to 40% seen once. This CDR3 comprises 19 residues. The germline CDR1 and CDR2 sequences are MNHEY and SVGAGI. J lost 3 bases, V lost 2 bases, and 19 bases had no gene match. As to treatment: roughly ten-day PBMC culture with coronavirus spike peptide pools or control peptides (ViraFEST assay). The unexposed donor provided CD4+ T cells, which were taken before the COVID-19 pandemic (2011-2018). ViraFEST enlarged antigen-specific T cell populations with peptide pools and afterwards sequenced TCRs. The data were obtained in a study of vaccination and CD4 T cells after COVID-19.

V gene TRBV6-5 combines with J gene TRBJ2-7, with 7 bases identical to TRBD1. The TCR originated in a human donor in good health. Sample: CD4+ T cells from blood, cultured in vitro. In DNA form, the CDR3 reads TGTGCCAGCAGTTACGGTTGGCCACAGGGGCCCACTCTTGTCTACGAGCAGTACTTC. As protein: CASSYGWPQGPTLVYEQYF.